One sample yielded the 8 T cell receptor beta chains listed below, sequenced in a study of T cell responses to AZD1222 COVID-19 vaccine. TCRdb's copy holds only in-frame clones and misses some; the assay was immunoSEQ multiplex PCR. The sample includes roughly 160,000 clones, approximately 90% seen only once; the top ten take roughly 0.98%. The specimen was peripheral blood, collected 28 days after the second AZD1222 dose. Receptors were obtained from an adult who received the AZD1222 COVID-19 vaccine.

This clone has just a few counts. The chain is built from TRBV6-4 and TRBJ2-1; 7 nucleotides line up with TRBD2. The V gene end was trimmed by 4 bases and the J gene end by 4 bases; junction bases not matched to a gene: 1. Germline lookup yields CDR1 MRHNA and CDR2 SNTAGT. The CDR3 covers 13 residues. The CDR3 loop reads CASSGSGYNEQFF. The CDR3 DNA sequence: TGTGCCAGCAGTGGTAGCGGGTACAATGAGCAGTTCTTC.

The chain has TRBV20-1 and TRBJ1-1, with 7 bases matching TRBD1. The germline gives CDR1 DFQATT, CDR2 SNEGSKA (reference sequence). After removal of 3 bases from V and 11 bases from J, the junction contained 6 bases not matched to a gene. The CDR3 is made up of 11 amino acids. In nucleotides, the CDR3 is TGCAGTGCTAGTGGGACAGTTAAGGCTTTCTTT. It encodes CSASGTVKAFF.

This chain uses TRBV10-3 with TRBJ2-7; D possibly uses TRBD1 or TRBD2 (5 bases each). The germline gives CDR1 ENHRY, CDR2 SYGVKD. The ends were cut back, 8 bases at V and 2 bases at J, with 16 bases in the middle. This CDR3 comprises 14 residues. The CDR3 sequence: CAIGGEHPTYEQYF. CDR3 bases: TGTGCCATCGGGGGAGAGCACCCCACCTACGAGCAGTACTTC.

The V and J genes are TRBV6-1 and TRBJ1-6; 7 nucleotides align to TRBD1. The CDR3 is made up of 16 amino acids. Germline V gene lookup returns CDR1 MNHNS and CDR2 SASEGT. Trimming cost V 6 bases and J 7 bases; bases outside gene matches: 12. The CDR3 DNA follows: TGTGCCAGCAGAGAAAGGGGGACAGAATTAAATTCACCCCTCCACTTT. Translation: CASRERGTELNSPLHF.

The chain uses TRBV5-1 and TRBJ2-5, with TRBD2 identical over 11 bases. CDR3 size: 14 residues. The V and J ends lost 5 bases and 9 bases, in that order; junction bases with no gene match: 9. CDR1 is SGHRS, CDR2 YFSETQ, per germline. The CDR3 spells CASRILAGDGAQYF. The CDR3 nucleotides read TGCGCCAGCAGGATACTAGCGGGGGACGGGGCCCAGTACTTC.

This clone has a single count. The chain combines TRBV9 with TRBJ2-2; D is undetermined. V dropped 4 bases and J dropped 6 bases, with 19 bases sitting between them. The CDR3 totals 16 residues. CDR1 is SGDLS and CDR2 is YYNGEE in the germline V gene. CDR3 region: CASSPEAGIMAGELFF. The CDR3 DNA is TGTGCCAGCAGCCCAGAGGCAGGCATAATGGCCGGGGAGCTGTTTTTT.

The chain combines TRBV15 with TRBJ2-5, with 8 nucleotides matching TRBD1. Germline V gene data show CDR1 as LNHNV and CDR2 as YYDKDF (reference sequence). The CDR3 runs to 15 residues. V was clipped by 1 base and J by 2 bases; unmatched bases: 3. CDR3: CATSRGDRSQETQYF. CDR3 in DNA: TGTGCCACCAGCAGAGGGGACAGGTCTCAAGAGACCCAGTACTTC.

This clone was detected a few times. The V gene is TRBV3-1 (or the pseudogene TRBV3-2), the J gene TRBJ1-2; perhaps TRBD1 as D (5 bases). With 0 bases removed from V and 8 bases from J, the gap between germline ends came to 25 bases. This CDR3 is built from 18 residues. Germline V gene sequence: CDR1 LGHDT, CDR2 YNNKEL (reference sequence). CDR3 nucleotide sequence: TGTGCCAGCAGCCAAGACCGGTGGGGCTTCGTGGGCCCGGGGGGCTACACCTTC. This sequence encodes CASSQDRWGFVGPGGYTF.